This TCR beta chain came from a study of CD8 T cells in Susac syndrome. After extraction with the RNeasy kit, roughly 0.5 to 1 ug of the RNA was reverse transcribed using random hexamers. Amplification of TCR beta CDR3 spanned 54 Vbeta and 13 Jbeta via immunoSEQ multiplex PCR. TCRdb redid the calling of the immunoSEQ multiplex PCR reads with MiXCR, one entry per CDR3 protein. The table lists approximately 200,000 distinct CDR3 sequences, about 95% of them singletons. V was trimmed by 3 bases and J by 3 bases, leaving 13 bases between them. The CDR3 loop spans 15 amino acids. Germline CDR1 reads SNHLY; CDR2 reads FYNNEI. Multiple sclerosis controls were treatment-naive patients with stable or active relapsing-remitting disease.

The J gene is TRBJ2-3, the V gene TRBV2; tentatively, D is TRBD2 (6 bases). The material sequenced was CD4+ T cells from PBMCs. This clonotype originated in a human donor with multiple sclerosis. The CDR3 here is CASSDRERQTDTQYF. CDR3 coding DNA: TGTGCCAGCAGTGATCGGGAGCGGCAAACAGATACGCAGTATTTT. The variable domain in full, completed from reference TRBV2 and TRBJ2-3, reads EPEVTQTPSHQVTQMGQEVILRCVPISNHLYFYWYRQILGQKVEFLVSFYNNEISEKSEIFDDQFSVERPDGSNFTLKIRSTKLEDSAMYFCASSDRERQTDTQYFGPGTRLTVL.